This TCR beta chain was sequenced for a study of neurological immune-mediated disorders. Study-level points and caveats: The greatest degree of TCR clonal expansion was observed in HTLV-1-associated myelopathy, with the lowest in multiple sclerosis, below that of healthy controls.

The cDNA was synthesized by 5'RACE incorporating 10-nucleotide random UMIs. TCRdb reprocessed the 5' RACE reads via MiXCR and lists one record per CDR3 protein. The data hold tens of thousands of distinct CDR3 sequences, with about 4.5% observed a single time. This clonotype was seen repeatedly, ten times or more. Its antigen is not known. Time point defined: longitudinal time-point 3. The receptor was isolated from a woman in her sixties or seventies with multiple sclerosis. Sequencing was performed on PBMCs.

For the CDR3, the DNA is TGTGCCAGCAGCCCGAGAGGGGGGGGGGAGCCCCAGCATTTT. Encoded protein: CASSPRGGGEPQHF. The V gene is TRBV7-2, the J gene TRBJ1-5; a possible D gene is TRBD1 (6 bases). V lost 5 bases and J lost 8, with 16 bases in between. The CDR3 runs 14 residues. Germline V gene data show CDR1 as SGHTA and CDR2 as FQGNSA. Complete variable domain (other parts from reference TRBV7-2 and TRBJ1-5): GAGVSQSPSNKVTEKGKDVELRCDPISGHTALYWYRQSLGQGLEFLIYFQGNSAPDKSGLPSDRFSAERTGGSVSTLTIQRTQQEDSAVYLCASSPRGGGEPQHFGDGTRLSIL.